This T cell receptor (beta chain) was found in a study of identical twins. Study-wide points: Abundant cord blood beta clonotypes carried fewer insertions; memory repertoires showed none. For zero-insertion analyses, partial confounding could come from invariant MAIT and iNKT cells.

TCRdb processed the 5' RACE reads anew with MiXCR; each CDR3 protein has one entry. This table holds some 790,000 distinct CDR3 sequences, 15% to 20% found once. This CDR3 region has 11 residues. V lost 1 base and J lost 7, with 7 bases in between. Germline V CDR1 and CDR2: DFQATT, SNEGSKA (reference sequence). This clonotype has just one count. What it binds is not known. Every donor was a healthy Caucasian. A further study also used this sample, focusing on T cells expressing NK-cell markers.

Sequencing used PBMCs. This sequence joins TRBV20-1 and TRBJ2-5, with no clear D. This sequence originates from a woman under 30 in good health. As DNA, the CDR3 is TGCAGTGCTAGAGTTCTAGGGACCCAGTACTTC. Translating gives CSARVLGTQYF.